These 19 T cell receptor beta chains were all obtained from the same sample, sequenced in a study of blood T cells in healthy people across ages. Then a second PCR, running roughly 7 to 11 cycles, was carried out with a sample-barcoded 5' primer and a J-beta primer mix. One entry per CDR3 protein, called by TCRdb with MiXCR from the 5' RACE reads. This table has 1.5 million to 2 million distinct CDR3 sequences, about 30% appearing once. Sample: blood. The receptors stem from a woman aged 30 to 39 in good health.

This clonotype showed up just a few times. This chain connects TRBV7-9 to TRBJ1-1; D uncertain. The V end was cut by 8 bases, the J end by 1 base, with 14 bases between. This CDR3 spans 14 amino acids. From germline, CDR1 is SEHNR and CDR2 FQNEAQ (reference sequence). In nucleotides, the CDR3 is TGTGCCAGCCAGAGAATTGAGAGGAACACTGAAGCTTTCTTT. Amino acids: CASQRIERNTEAFF.

This chain joins TRBV7-9 and TRBJ2-1, with D possibly TRBD1 on 5 matching bases. The CDR3 covers 14 residues. The germline V gene encodes CDR1 SEHNR and CDR2 FQNEAQ (reference sequence). The V end was cut by 2 bases, the J end by 10 bases, with 15 bases between. The CDR3 nucleotides read TGTGCCAGCAGCTTATCCGAACAGGCTGGGGAGCAGTTCTTC. This translates into CASSLSEQAGEQFF. Combining the CDR3 with reference TRBV7-9 and TRBJ2-1 gives the whole variable domain DTGVSQNPRHKITKRGQNVTFRCDPISEHNRLYWYRQTLGQGPEFLTYFQNEAQLEKSRLLSDRFSAERPKGSFSTLEIQRTEQGDSAMYLCASSLSEQAGEQFFGPGTRLTVL.

This clonotype appeared many times. The CDR3 loop reads CASSFGLDVVYEQYF. In nucleotides, the CDR3 is TGTGCCAGCAGTTTCGGGTTAGATGTGGTCTACGAGCAGTACTTC. The chain links TRBV28 to TRBJ2-7; D is ambiguous. The CDR3 has 15 residues. The V end lost 3 bases, the J end lost 3 bases, and 15 bases lay between the germline ends. CDR1 is MDHEN, CDR2 SYDVKM, per germline.

This chain joins TRBV3-1 and TRBJ2-2; 11 bases are shared with TRBD2. Germline V gene lookup returns CDR1 LGHDT and CDR2 YNNKEL (reference sequence). The V segment lost 3 bases and the J segment 4 bases; nucleotides outside the gene matches: 4. The CDR3 length is 16 residues. The CDR3 region is CASSHRTSGSTGELFF. CDR3 DNA sequence: TGTGCCAGCAGCCATCGTACTAGCGGGAGCACCGGGGAGCTGTTTTTT.

The chain uses TRBV11-1 and TRBJ2-7; D ambiguous. With 5 bases removed from V and 3 bases from J, the gap between germline ends came to 11 bases. Germline assignment: CDR1 SGHAT and CDR2 FQDESV (reference sequence). CDR3 size: 13 residues. The CDR3 spells CASSQSQVYEQYF. CDR3 DNA: TGTGCCAGCAGCCAATCGCAGGTCTACGAGCAGTACTTC.

The rearrangement links TRBV5-5 to TRBJ2-7, with D perhaps matching TRBD2 (6 bases). Trimming pared 0 bases from V and 4 bases from J, leaving 14 bases between. There are 15 residues in the CDR3. Germline loops: CDR1 SGHKS, CDR2 YYEKEE (reference sequence). The CDR3 DNA follows: TGTGCCAGCAGCTTGGCGGGAGCCAACGATTACGAGCAGTACTTC. It yields the protein CASSLAGANDYEQYF.

This clonotype has a handful of counts. The genes are TRBV5-1 and TRBJ1-4; D is uncertain. Trimming took off 2 bases at V and 5 bases at J, with 13 bases between the two ends. CDR3 length equals 15 residues. Germline values: CDR1 SGHRS, CDR2 YFSETQ. CDR3 protein: CASSFTNQNNEKLFF. CDR3 bases: TGCGCCAGCAGCTTTACTAATCAGAACAATGAAAAACTGTTTTTT.

The chain is built from TRBV12-3 or TRBV12-4 and TRBJ2-3; D is unresolved. CDR3 length: 14 residues. Trimming took off 3 bases at V and 6 bases at J, with 13 bases between the two ends. In DNA, the CDR3 is TGTGCCAGCAGTTTGGGGATAGCTACCGATACGCAGTATTTT. Protein product: CASSLGIATDTQYF.

The gene calls are TRBV19 and TRBJ1-2; 7 positions agree with TRBD1. Germline V gene lookup returns CDR1 LNHDA and CDR2 SQIVND (reference sequence). CDR3 size: 13 residues. V was clipped by 1 base and J by 8 bases; unmatched bases: 4. The CDR3 nucleotides read TGTGCCAGTAGTATAGGACAGGGTCGCGGCTACACCTTC. Amino acids: CASSIGQGRGYTF.

Worth noting for this clonotype: The junction differs from germline at one of its ends, possibly a read error. The chain joins TRBV7-2 to TRBJ2-7; D unresolved. Germline CDR1 reads SGHTA; CDR2 reads FQGNSA. The CDR3 has 15 amino acids. CDR3 DNA sequence: TGTGCCAGCAGTTTCCCCGGCGGTAGACGCTACGAGCGGTACTTC. Residues: CASSFPGGRRYERYF.

This clonotype occurred many times. The CDR3 DNA follows: TGTGCCAGCAAGGGACTAGCGGGAGTATTTCGGTATGAGCAGTTCTTC. Its protein product is CASKGLAGVFRYEQFF. J is TRBJ2-1 and V is TRBV5-6; 14 nucleotides line up with TRBD2. CDR3 length: 16 residues. J gave up 8 bases and V 6 bases, and 10 bases lay outside the gene matches. From germline, CDR1 is SGHDT and CDR2 YYEEEE.

As regards this clonotype: A much larger clone is a single base away; this may be a read error. J is TRBJ2-4 and V is TRBV29-1; D is perhaps TRBD1 or TRBD2 (6 bases each). Germline CDR1 SQVTM, CDR2 ANQGSEA. This CDR3 comprises 15 residues. V shed 6 bases and J shed 13 bases, with 28 bases lying between them. The CDR3 region is CSVRIPGDSYNEQYF. CDR3 nucleotides: TGCAGCGTCCGGATACCAGGGGACTCCTACAATGAGCAGTACTTC.

The V gene is TRBV20-1, the J gene TRBJ2-3; 9 bases map to TRBD2. Germline V CDR1 and CDR2: DFQATT, SNEGSKA (reference sequence). The V and J ends lost 2 bases and 2 bases, in that order; junction bases with no gene match: 17. The CDR3 contains 19 residues. The CDR3 sequence: CSARSGRVGLAGTTDTQYF. The CDR3, as DNA: TGCAGTGCTAGATCCGGCAGGGTCGGGCTAGCGGGGACCACAGATACGCAGTATTTT.

This clonotype came up a few times. The V gene is TRBV6-2 or TRBV6-3, the J gene TRBJ2-6; the match to TRBD1 covers 8 bases. The CDR3 has 13 residues. The V and J ends lost 7 bases and 7 bases, in that order; junction bases with no gene match: 3. CDR1 and CDR2 from the germline V gene are MNHEY and SVGEGT. CDR3 protein: CASTTGGANVLTF. CDR3 coding DNA: TGTGCCAGCACAACAGGGGGTGCCAACGTCCTGACTTTC.

Remarks on this clonotype: The junction shows a germline mismatch at one end, possibly a read error. The J gene is TRBJ2-5, the V gene TRBV20-1, with no clear D. The germline V gene encodes CDR1 DFQATT and CDR2 SNEGSKA (reference sequence). The CDR3 totals 11 residues. CDR3 in DNA: TGCAGGGCTAGTGACGAAGAGACCCAGTACTTC. Translating gives CRASDEETQYF.

This clonotype was detected only a few times. The V and J genes are TRBV20-1 and TRBJ1-3; D uncertain. Looked up from germline, CDR1 is DFQATT and CDR2 is SNEGSKA (reference sequence). Trimming took off 0 bases at V and 2 bases at J, with 2 bases between the two ends. CDR3 length: 12 amino acids. Written as DNA, the CDR3 is TGCAGTGCTAGAGACACTGGAAACACCATATATTTT. Translation: CSARDTGNTIYF.

The chain employs TRBV2 and TRBJ2-5; 7 bases map to TRBD1. Germline trimming cut 7 bases from V and 11 bases from J; bases unmatched to any gene: 16. There are 14 residues in the CDR3. Germline assignment: CDR1 SNHLY and CDR2 FYNNEI. The CDR3 loop is CASTDPGQYNEQYF. The CDR3 coding sequence is TGTGCCAGCACTGACCCGGGACAGTACAATGAGCAGTACTTC.

This clonotype showed up just a few times. At one end the junction does not follow the germline gene, possibly because of a read error. The V and J genes are TRBV7-9 and TRBJ2-3; D ambiguous. CDR3 length equals 12 residues. Germline V CDR1 and CDR2: SEHNR, FQNEAQ (reference sequence). This chain's CDR3 is CSSSLLVGTQYF. The CDR3 DNA follows: TGTTCCAGCAGCTTACTGGTGGGTACGCAGTATTTT.

The chain has TRBV20-1 and TRBJ2-7; 8 positions agree with TRBD2. The CDR3 is made up of 13 amino acids. J lost 2 bases, V lost 6 bases, and 6 bases had no gene match. Germline values: CDR1 DFQATT, CDR2 SNEGSKA (reference sequence). The CDR3 DNA reads as TGCAGTGCCGGCCTCGGGAGGGCCTACGAGCAGTACTTC. This translates into CSAGLGRAYEQYF.